This TCR beta chain was captured in a study of T-cell reconstitution after alpha-beta-depleted transplantation in children. Germline-derived CDR1 and CDR2 are SGDLS and YYNGEE. The CDR3 runs to 16 residues. The V end was cut by 1 base, the J end by 0 bases, with 12 bases between. Unique molecular identifiers were incorporated during preparation of the TCRbeta library. One entry per CDR3 protein, called by TCRdb with MiXCR from the PCR reads. Of 500,000 to 650,000 distinct CDR3 sequences listed, about an eighth are singletons. The chain joins TRBV9 to TRBJ2-3, with TRBD2 as a possible D gene (6 bases). The TCR sequence derives from a male patient under 18 who had a stem cell transplant for acute myeloid leukemia, so the T cells may come from the graft donor. The sequenced sample was PBMCs, mostly from graft donor cells, obtained 360 days after TCRalphabeta/CD19-depleted stem cell transplant. CDR3 protein: CASSVWSGLSTDTQYF. The CDR3 DNA sequence: TGTGCCAGCAGCGTATGGAGCGGGTTGAGCACAGATACGCAGTATTTT.